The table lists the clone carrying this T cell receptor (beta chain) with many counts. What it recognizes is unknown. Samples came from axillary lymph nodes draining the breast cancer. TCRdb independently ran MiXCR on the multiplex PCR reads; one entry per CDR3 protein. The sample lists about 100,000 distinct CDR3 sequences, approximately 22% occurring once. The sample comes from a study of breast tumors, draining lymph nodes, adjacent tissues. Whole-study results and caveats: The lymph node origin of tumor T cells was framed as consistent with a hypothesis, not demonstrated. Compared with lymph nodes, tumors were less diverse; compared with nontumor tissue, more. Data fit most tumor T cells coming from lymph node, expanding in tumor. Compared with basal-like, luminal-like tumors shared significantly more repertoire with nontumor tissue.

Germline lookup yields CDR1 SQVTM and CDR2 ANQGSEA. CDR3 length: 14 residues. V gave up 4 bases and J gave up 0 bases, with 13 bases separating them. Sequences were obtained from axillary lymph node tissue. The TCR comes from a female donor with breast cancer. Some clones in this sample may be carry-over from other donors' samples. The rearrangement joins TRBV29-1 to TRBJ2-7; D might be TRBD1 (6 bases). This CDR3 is CSVAGHQDSYEQYF. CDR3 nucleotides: TGCAGCGTTGCGGGACACCAAGACTCCTACGAGCAGTACTTC.